These 22 T cell receptor beta chains came from one sample sequenced in a study of T-cell memory formation after mild COVID-19. TCRdb reanalysed the 5' RACE reads using MiXCR and keeps one entry per CDR3 protein. This table has about 88,000 distinct CDR3 sequences, about 23% appearing once. The sequenced sample was PBMCs or a T cell subset sorted from them (not recorded which). Receptors were obtained from a man between 18 and 35 years old who had mild COVID-19 (a few samples of this study predate the infection). Cell type and time point are not known.

This clonotype occurred a few times. The chain joins TRBV27 to TRBJ2-7; D is tentatively TRBD1 or TRBD2 (6 bases each). The V end lost 5 bases, the J end lost 3 bases, and 14 bases lay between the germline ends. The CDR3 has 14 amino acids. Germline CDR1 is MNHEY and CDR2 is SMNVEV (reference sequence). Here the CDR3 DNA reads TGTGCCAGCAGTATGGGGGGCGTAGGCTACGAGCAGTACTTC. Translated, it gives CASSMGGVGYEQYF.

The rearrangement uses TRBV6-5 and TRBJ1-3; D is unclear. V lost 4 bases, J lost 7 bases, and 8 bases lay in between. Germline loops: CDR1 MNHEY, CDR2 SVGAGI. This CDR3 region has 12 residues. CDR3 amino acids: CASSSGWNTIYF. CDR3 nucleotide sequence: TGTGCCAGCAGTTCCGGGTGGAACACCATATATTTT.

This clonotype was picked up a small number of times. This CDR3 reads CASSPGRGKYEQYF. The DNA of the CDR3 is TGTGCCAGCAGCCCGGGAAGGGGGAAGTACGAGCAGTACTTC. The J gene is TRBJ2-7, the V gene TRBV6-5; D perhaps matches TRBD1 (6 bases). CDR1 and CDR2 (germline): MNHEY, SVGAGI. The CDR3 runs 14 residues. The V end was cut by 6 bases, the J end by 4 bases, with 16 bases between.

The rearrangement links TRBV4-2 to TRBJ2-3, with TRBD2 as a possible D gene (6 bases). Germline CDR1 reads LGHNA; CDR2 reads YNFKEQ. The CDR3 covers 19 residues. Trimming cost V 4 bases and J 2 bases, with 25 bases left between them. The CDR3 nucleotides are TGTGCCAGCAGCCGCCTCATCGGGGACTCAGGGACCGCCACAGATACGCAGTATTTT. This codes for CASSRLIGDSGTATDTQYF.

This clonotype showed up just once. The chain links TRBV14 to TRBJ1-2; 9 bases are shared with TRBD1. This CDR3 spans 15 amino acids. The germline V gene has CDR1 SGHDN and CDR2 FVKESK. After removal of 4 bases from V and 4 bases from J, the junction contained 7 bases not matched to a gene. CDR3 region: CASSPGQGFFYGYTF. CDR3 nucleotide sequence: TGTGCCAGCAGCCCGGGACAGGGATTCTTCTATGGCTACACCTTC. The whole variable domain, filled in from reference TRBV14 and TRBJ1-2, reads EAGVTQFPSHSVIEKGQTVTLRCDPISGHDNLYWYRRVMGKEIKFLLHFVKESKQDESGMPNNRFLAERTGGTYSTLKVQPAELEDSGVYFCASSPGQGFFYGYTFGSGTRLTVV.

This clonotype is deemed medium-sized. The rearrangement links TRBV9 to TRBJ1-1; D gene uncertain. The CDR3 runs 13 residues. CDR1 and CDR2 from the germline V gene are SGDLS and YYNGEE. The V end lost 0 bases, the J end lost 4 bases, and 7 bases lay between the germline ends. The CDR3 reads CASSVGTGTEAFF. CDR3 coding DNA: TGTGCCAGCAGCGTAGGGACGGGCACTGAAGCTTTCTTT.

The chain carries TRBV12-3 or TRBV12-4 and TRBJ1-2; D not certain. The CDR3 length is 15 residues. Deletions cut 3 bases from V and 3 bases from J, with 14 bases between. This chain's CDR3 is CASSLEDGWDYGYTF. The CDR3 DNA reads TGTGCCAGCAGTTTGGAAGATGGATGGGACTATGGCTACACCTTC.

This clonotype was detected only a few times. This chain links TRBV7-9 with TRBJ1-4; D remains unclear. The germline V gene has CDR1 SEHNR and CDR2 FQNEAQ (reference sequence). The germline V and J ends were trimmed by 2 bases and 3 bases, with 10 bases remaining between them. The CDR3 runs to 15 residues. The CDR3 sequence: CASSLSYGANEKLFF. As DNA, the CDR3 is TGTGCCAGCAGCTTATCATACGGAGCTAATGAAAAACTGTTTTTT.

This clonotype was seen a handful of times. CDR3 nucleotides: TGTGCCAGCAGTTGGGGACGGAACTCCTACGAGCAGTACTTC. This sequence encodes CASSWGRNSYEQYF. The gene calls are TRBV5-6 and TRBJ2-7; either TRBD1 or TRBD2 may fit D (5 bases each). The CDR3 has 14 residues. Germline assignment: CDR1 SGHDT and CDR2 YYEEEE. V was shortened by 5 bases and J by 0 bases, with 12 bases between the two germline ends.

The rearrangement links TRBV20-1 to TRBJ2-2; 10 bases match TRBD2. The CDR3 runs 16 residues. Trimming took 4 bases from V and 1 from J; bases not matched to a gene: 6. The germline V gene has CDR1 DFQATT and CDR2 SNEGSKA (reference sequence). The chain's CDR3 is CSAIEGLARNTGELFF. The CDR3, as DNA: TGCAGTGCTATAGAGGGACTAGCGAGGAACACCGGGGAGCTGTTTTTT.

The chain recombines TRBV12-3 or TRBV12-4 with TRBJ2-7; 10 positions agree with TRBD2. The trim removed 0 bases at V and 3 bases at J, leaving 5 bases unmatched. The CDR3 has 16 amino acids. The chain's CDR3 is CASSLAVLAGDYEQYF. DNA for the CDR3: TGTGCCAGCAGTTTAGCGGTCCTAGCGGGGGACTACGAGCAGTACTTC.

This clonotype came up many times. The CDR3: CASSQETGLNTQYF. The CDR3 DNA reads as TGCGCCAGCAGCCAAGAGACAGGGTTAAATACGCAGTATTTT. The rearrangement uses TRBV4-1 and TRBJ2-3; the match to TRBD1 covers 7 bases. J gave up 7 bases and V 0 bases, and 4 bases lay outside the gene matches. The CDR3 sequence is 14 residues long. CDR1 is MGHRA and CDR2 is YSYEKL in the germline V gene.

This clonotype turned up a few times. The rearrangement joins TRBV5-1 to TRBJ2-7; maybe TRBD1 (5 bases). The germline gives CDR1 SGHRS, CDR2 YFSETQ. The CDR3 length is 17 residues. Trimming stripped 1 base from V and 4 bases from J, with 21 bases between. The CDR3 DNA reads as TGCGCCAGCAGCTTGCAGCGTCTAGGACAACGACCGTACGAGCAGTACTTC. It translates to CASSLQRLGQRPYEQYF.

This clonotype was observed a few times. The chain employs TRBV5-5 and TRBJ2-5, with D possibly called TRBD1 or TRBD2 (6 bases each). The length of the CDR3 is 12 residues. In germline, CDR1 is SGHKS, CDR2 YYEKEE (reference sequence). V was pared by 2 bases and J by 9 bases, with 11 bases between. The DNA for the CDR3 is TGTGCCAGCAGCTTTGGAGGGGGTGCCCAGTACTTC. Translating it yields CASSFGGGAQYF.

This clonotype was detected a few times. Here the CDR3 DNA reads TGTGCCAGCAGCGCCACGACAGGGGATTTTTATACTGAAGCTTTCTTT. It encodes CASSATTGDFYTEAFF. J is TRBJ1-1 and V is TRBV9; TRBD1 agrees at 8 bases. V was pared by 3 bases and J by 5 bases, with 12 bases of the junction left unmatched. Germline values: CDR1 SGDLS, CDR2 YYNGEE. This CDR3 contains 16 residues.

This chain uses TRBV4-1 with TRBJ2-1; D may be TRBD2 (6 bases). The CDR3 totals 13 residues. Trimming removed 1 base from V and 9 bases from J, with 10 bases in between. Germline values: CDR1 MGHRA, CDR2 YSYEKL. The CDR3 nucleotides read TGCGCCAGCAGCCAAGCACTAGCCTCTGAGCAGTTCTTC. This translates into CASSQALASEQFF.

V and J are TRBV6-5 and TRBJ2-1; a possible D gene is TRBD1 (6 bases). The CDR3 runs to 13 residues. Germline V CDR1 and CDR2: MNHEY, SVGAGI. V was cut by 8 bases and J by 2 bases, with 10 bases left in between. CDR3 bases: TGTGCCAGCCAGACAGGAGCCTACAATGAGCAGTTCTTC. Residues: CASQTGAYNEQFF.

The chain joins TRBV15 to TRBJ2-7, with D possibly being TRBD1 or TRBD2 (5 bases each). This CDR3 is 14 amino acids long. Deletions cut 4 bases from V and 7 bases from J, with 17 bases between. Germline V lookup: CDR1 LNHNV, CDR2 YYDKDF (reference sequence). CDR3 in amino acids: CATSTGRERREQYF. Here the CDR3 DNA reads TGTGCCACCAGCACGGGCAGGGAAAGGAGGGAGCAGTACTTC.

This clonotype was counted a few times. The chain links TRBV9 to TRBJ2-1; D call uncertain. Germline V gives CDR1 SGDLS, CDR2 YYNGEE. Deletions cut 3 bases from V and 6 bases from J, with 13 bases between. CDR3 length: 14 amino acids. The CDR3 loop is CASSAAVGPNEQFF. In DNA form, the CDR3 reads TGTGCCAGCAGCGCAGCCGTTGGGCCCAATGAGCAGTTCTTC.

This clonotype was counted only a few times. This sequence joins TRBV5-1 and TRBJ1-5, with D hard to call. Deletions cut 0 bases from V and 6 bases from J, with 10 bases between. The germline gives CDR1 SGHRS, CDR2 YFSETQ. The CDR3 runs to 14 residues. For the CDR3, the DNA is TGCGCCAGCAGCTTGGTGGGCGGCGGTCAGCCCCAGCATTTT. This sequence encodes CASSLVGGGQPQHF.

The chain couples TRBV2 to TRBJ1-4; D unresolved. This CDR3 has 12 residues. Trimming cost V 8 bases and J 3 bases, with 7 bases left between them. Germline V gives CDR1 SNHLY, CDR2 FYNNEI. The CDR3 loop reads CASAGANEKLFF. The CDR3 coding sequence is TGTGCCAGCGCTGGGGCTAATGAAAAACTGTTTTTT.

This clonotype was seen a few times. V usage is TRBV3-1 and J usage is TRBJ2-2; D unclear. Germline V lookup: CDR1 LGHDT, CDR2 YNNKEL (reference sequence). The length of the CDR3 is 14 residues. V was trimmed by 3 bases and J by 5 bases, leaving 10 bases between them. The CDR3 DNA follows: TGTGCCAGCAGCCACACGACCGTGACCGGGGAGCTGTTTTTT. Translated: CASSHTTVTGELFF.